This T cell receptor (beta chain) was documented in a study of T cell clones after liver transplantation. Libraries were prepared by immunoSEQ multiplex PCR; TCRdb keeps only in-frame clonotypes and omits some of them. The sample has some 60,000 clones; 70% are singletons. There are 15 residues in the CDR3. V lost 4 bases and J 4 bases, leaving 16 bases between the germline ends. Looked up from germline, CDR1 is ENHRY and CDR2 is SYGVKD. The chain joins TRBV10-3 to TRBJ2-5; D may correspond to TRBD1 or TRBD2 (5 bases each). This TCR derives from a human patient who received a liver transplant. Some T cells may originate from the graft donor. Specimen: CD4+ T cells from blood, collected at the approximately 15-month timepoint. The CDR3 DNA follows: TGTGCCATCAGTGGGCGCGAGGGGACCGGAGAGACCCAGTACTTC. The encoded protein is CAISGREGTGETQYF.